This T cell receptor (beta chain) emerged from a study of beta chain features in type 1 diabetes. Study observations and caveats: It was among patients, rather than healthy donors, that naive, central memory and Treg TCRB repertoires appeared more similar. For Type 1 diabetes patients, all four CD4+ subsets carried TCRB CDR3s that were moderately but significantly shorter. The study left unresolved whether HLA type influences TCRB rearrangement. Sequencing the cDNA could make cells with high TCR expression show up more than they should.

The authors reverse transcribed all of the isolated RNA, so sequencing captured expressed TCRB transcripts. The data were produced by immunoSEQ multiplex PCR, yet TCRdb's version contains in-frame clones alone and is incomplete. The sample has about 28,000 clones; less than 65% are singletons. Using CD45RO/CCR7/CD25/CD127/CD95/CD27, CD4+ naive, central memory, regulatory and stem cell-like memory cells were sorted. On this clone: The target antigen is unknown.

The CDR3 contains 13 residues. Germline CDR1 is MNHNY and CDR2 is SVGAGI (reference sequence). The ends lost 10 bases at V and 4 bases at J; junction bases unmatched: 6. Source material: Tregs from blood. The sequence came from a woman aged 25-40 years with type 1 diabetes. The rearrangement joins TRBV6-6 to TRBJ2-5; the match to TRBD2 covers 10 bases. DNA for the CDR3: TGTGCCACTATTATAGCGGGAGGAGAGACCCAGTACTTC. Translated, it gives CATIIAGGETQYF.